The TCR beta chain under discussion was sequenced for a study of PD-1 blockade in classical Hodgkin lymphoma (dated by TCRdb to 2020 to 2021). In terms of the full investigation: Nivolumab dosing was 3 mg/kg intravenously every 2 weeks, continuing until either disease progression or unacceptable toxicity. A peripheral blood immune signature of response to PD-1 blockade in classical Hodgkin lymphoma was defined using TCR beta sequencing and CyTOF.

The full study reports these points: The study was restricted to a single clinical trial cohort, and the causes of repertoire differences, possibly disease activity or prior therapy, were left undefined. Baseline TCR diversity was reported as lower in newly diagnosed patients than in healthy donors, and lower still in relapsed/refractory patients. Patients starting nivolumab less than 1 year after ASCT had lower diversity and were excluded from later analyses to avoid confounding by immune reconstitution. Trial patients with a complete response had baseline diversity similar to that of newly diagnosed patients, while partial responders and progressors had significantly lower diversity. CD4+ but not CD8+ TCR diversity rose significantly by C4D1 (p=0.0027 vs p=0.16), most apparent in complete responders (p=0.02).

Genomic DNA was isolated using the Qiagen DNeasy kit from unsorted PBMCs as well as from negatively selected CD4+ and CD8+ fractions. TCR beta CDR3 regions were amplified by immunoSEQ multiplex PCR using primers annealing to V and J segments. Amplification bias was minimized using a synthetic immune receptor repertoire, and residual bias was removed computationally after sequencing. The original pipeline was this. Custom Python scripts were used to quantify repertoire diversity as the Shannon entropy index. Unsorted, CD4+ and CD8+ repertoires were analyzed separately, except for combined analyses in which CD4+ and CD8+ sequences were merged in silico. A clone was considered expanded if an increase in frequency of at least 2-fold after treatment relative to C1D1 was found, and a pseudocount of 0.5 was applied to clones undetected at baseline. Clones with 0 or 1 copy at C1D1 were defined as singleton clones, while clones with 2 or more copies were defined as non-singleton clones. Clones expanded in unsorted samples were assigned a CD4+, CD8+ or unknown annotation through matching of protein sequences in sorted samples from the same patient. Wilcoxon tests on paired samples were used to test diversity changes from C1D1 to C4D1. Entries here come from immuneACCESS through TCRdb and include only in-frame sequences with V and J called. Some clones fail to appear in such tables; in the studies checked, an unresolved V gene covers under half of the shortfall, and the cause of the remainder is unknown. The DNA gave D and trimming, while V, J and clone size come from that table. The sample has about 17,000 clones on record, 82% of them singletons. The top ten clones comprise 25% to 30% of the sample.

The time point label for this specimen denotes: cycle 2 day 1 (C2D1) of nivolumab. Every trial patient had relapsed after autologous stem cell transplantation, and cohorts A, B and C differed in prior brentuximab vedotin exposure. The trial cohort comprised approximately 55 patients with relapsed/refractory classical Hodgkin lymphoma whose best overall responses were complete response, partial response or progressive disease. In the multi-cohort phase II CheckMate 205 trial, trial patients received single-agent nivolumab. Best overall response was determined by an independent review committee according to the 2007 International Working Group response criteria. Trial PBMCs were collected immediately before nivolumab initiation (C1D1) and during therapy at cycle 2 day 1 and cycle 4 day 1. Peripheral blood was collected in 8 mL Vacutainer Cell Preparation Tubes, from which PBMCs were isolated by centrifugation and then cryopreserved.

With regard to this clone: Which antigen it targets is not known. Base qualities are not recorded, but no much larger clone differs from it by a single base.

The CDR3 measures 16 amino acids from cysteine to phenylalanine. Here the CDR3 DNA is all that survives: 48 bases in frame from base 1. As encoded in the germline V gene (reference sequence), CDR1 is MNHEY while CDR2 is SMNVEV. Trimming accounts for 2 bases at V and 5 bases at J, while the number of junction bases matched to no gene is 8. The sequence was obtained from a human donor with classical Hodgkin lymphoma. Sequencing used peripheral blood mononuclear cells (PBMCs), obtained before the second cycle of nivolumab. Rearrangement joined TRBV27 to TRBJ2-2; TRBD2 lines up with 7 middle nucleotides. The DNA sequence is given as TGTGCCAGCAGTTTAAGGGAGGGGCCGGTTACCGGGGAGCTGTTTTTT. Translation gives CASSLREGPVTGELFF.